This TCR beta chain was obtained from a study of T cell changes during pregnancy in multiple sclerosis. There are 14 residues in the CDR3. Trimming cost V 2 bases and J 6 bases; bases outside gene matches: 6. Germline CDR1 reads SGHTA; CDR2 reads FQGTGA. The table came from immunoSEQ multiplex PCR; TCRdb's copy has only in-frame clones and leaves some out. Seen here are around 50,000 clones, about 86% observed once, and the top ten hold less than 6%. The chain is built from TRBV7-3 and TRBJ2-7; 8 positions match TRBD1. Material for sequencing was peripheral blood from another person, used as feeder cells. This TCR was recovered from a human donor whose cells served as feeder cells for cultures in a pregnancy study. The CDR3, as DNA: TGTGCCAGCAGCTTAGCAGGACAGGGCTCCGAGCAGTACTTC. It specifies CASSLAGQGSEQYF.